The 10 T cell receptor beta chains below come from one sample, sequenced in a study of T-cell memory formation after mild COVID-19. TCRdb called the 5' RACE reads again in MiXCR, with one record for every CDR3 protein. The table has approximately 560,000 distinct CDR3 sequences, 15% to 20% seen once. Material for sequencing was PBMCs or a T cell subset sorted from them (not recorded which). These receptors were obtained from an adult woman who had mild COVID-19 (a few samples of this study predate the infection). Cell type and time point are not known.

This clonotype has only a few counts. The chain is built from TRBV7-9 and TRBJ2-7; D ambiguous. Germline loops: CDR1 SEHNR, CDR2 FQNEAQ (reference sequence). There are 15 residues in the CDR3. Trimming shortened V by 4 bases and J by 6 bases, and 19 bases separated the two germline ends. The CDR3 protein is CASSSGIGRAGEQYF. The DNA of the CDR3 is TGTGCCAGCAGCTCCGGAATAGGCAGAGCCGGCGAGCAGTACTTC.

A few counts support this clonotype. The CDR3 sequence is CASSKERLSGAFNYGYTF. As DNA, the CDR3 is TGTGCCAGCAGCAAAGAGCGATTGTCCGGGGCGTTCAACTATGGCTACACCTTC. The chain carries TRBV21-1 and TRBJ1-2; the table's D call, TRBD1, has no DNA check behind it. TRBV21-1 is a documented pseudogene. The CDR3 totals 18 residues.

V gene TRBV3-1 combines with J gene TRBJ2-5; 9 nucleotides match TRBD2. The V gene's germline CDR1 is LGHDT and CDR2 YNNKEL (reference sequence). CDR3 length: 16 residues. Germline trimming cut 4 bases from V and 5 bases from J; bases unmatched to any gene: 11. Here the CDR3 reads CASSPPLAGAVETQYF. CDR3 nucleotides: TGTGCCAGCAGCCCCCCTTTAGCGGGGGCCGTCGAGACCCAGTACTTC.

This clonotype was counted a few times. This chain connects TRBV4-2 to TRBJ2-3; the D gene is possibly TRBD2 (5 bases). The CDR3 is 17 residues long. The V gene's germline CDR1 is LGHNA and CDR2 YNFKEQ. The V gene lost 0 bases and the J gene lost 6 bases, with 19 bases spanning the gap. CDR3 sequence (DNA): TGTGCCAGCAGCCAAGATTATTCGGGGTCCTTCGGGGATACGCAGTATTTT. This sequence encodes CASSQDYSGSFGDTQYF.

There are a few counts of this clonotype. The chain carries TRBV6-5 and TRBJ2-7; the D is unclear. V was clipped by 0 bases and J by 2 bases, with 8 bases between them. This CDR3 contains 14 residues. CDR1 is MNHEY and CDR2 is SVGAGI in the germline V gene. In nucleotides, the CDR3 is TGTGCCAGCAGTTACTCGGCGCAGACCTACGAGCAGTACTTC. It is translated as CASSYSAQTYEQYF.

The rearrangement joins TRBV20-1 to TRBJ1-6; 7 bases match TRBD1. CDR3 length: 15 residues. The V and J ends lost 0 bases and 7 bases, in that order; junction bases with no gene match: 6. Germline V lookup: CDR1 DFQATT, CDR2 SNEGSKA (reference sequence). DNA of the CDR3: TGCAGTGCTAGAGAGGCGGGACAGATGAATTCACCCCTCCACTTT. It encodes CSAREAGQMNSPLHF.

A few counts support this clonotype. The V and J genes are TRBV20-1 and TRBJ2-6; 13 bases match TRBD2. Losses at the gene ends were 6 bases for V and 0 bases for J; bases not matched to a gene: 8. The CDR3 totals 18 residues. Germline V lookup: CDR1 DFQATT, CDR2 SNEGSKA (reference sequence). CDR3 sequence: CSAPGLAGSSSGANVLTF. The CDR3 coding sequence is TGCAGTGCCCCGGGACTAGCGGGGTCGAGCTCTGGGGCCAACGTCCTGACTTTC.

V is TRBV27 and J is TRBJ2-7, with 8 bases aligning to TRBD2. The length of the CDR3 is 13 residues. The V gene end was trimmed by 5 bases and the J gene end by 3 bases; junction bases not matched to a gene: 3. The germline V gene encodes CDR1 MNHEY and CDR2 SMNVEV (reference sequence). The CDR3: CASSSLAGYEQYF. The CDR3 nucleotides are TGTGCCAGCAGTAGTCTAGCGGGCTACGAGCAGTACTTC.

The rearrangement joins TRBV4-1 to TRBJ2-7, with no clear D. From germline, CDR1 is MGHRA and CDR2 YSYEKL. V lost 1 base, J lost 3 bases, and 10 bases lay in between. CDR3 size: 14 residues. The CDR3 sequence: CASSQGTYYYEQYF. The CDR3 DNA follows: TGCGCCAGCAGCCAAGGCACATATTACTACGAGCAGTACTTC.

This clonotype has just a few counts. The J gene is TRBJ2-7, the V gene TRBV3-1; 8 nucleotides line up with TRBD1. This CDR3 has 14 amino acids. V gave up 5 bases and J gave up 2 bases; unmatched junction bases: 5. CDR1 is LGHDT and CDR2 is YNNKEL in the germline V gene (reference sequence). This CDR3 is CASSAEQGAYEQYF. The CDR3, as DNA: TGTGCCAGCAGCGCTGAACAGGGGGCCTACGAGCAGTACTTC.